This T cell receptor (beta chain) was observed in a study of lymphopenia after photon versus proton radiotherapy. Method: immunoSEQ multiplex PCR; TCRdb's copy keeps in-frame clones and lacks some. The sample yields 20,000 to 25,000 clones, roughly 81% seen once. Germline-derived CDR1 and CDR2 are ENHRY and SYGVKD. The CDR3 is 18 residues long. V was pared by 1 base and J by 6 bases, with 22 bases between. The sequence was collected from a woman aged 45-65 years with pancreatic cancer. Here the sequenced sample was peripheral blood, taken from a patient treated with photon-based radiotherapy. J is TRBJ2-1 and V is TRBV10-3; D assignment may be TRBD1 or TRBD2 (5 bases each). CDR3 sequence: CAISEYTGLAQFGNEQFF. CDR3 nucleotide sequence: TGTGCCATCAGTGAGTATACGGGGCTCGCTCAATTTGGCAATGAGCAGTTCTTC.